The 32 T cell receptor beta chains in this list originate from one sample, sequenced in a study of blood T cell repertoires in COVID-19. Clones were sequenced by immunoSEQ multiplex PCR, and TCRdb holds only the in-frame ones, with some missing. Among some 77,000 clones, around 81% were seen once, and the ten largest hold 20% to 25%. The specimen sequenced was peripheral blood. These receptors all come from a woman in her 70s with acute or convalescent COVID-19.

The genes are TRBV18 and TRBJ2-2; D gene ambiguous. Trimming took 5 bases from V and 4 from J, leaving 11 bases between them. The CDR3 contains 14 residues. Germline V gene data show CDR1 as KGHSH and CDR2 as LQKENI. The CDR3 sequence: CASSSQELTGELFF. CDR3 sequence (DNA): TGTGCCAGCTCATCCCAGGAACTCACCGGGGAGCTGTTTTTT.

The gene calls are TRBV5-1 and TRBJ2-3, with TRBD1 identical over 10 bases. The germline V gene has CDR1 SGHRS and CDR2 YFSETQ. This CDR3 is built from 17 residues. Trimming at V came to 0 bases and at J to 1 base, leaving 5 bases not matched to a gene. The CDR3 DNA follows: TGCGCCAGCAGCTTGGTAGGACAGGGGGGAGGCACAGATACGCAGTATTTT. It yields the protein CASSLVGQGGGTDTQYF.

This clone was seen a few times. The chain joins TRBV6-5 to TRBJ2-7, with TRBD1 identical over 8 bases. V was clipped by 5 bases and J by 1 base; unmatched bases: 4. The CDR3 runs 14 residues. The germline V gene has CDR1 MNHEY and CDR2 SVGAGI. CDR3 region: CASSTWTGSYEQYF. The CDR3 bases are TGTGCCAGCAGTACCTGGACAGGGTCCTACGAGCAGTACTTC.

This clone was seen a handful of times. The V call is TRBV28, the J call TRBJ1-6; no reliable D call. V lost 6 bases, J lost 4 bases, and 13 bases lay in between. The CDR3 contains 15 residues. Germline CDR1 and CDR2: MDHEN and SYDVKM. The CDR3 DNA follows: TGTGCCAGCAGCCTACGCGGCCAGTATAATTCACCCCTCCACTTT. This codes for CASSLRGQYNSPLHF. Full variable domain (remainder filled in from reference TRBV28 and TRBJ1-6): DVKVTQSSRYLVKRTGEKVFLECVQDMDHENMFWYRQDPGLGLRLIYFSYDVKMKEKGDIPEGYSVSREKKERFSLILESASTNQTSMYLCASSLRGQYNSPLHFGNGTRLTVT.

This rearrangement joins TRBV15 to TRBJ2-7; D is perhaps TRBD2 (6 bases). The CDR3 is 17 residues long. Between the trimmed V and J ends, which lost 0 bases and 2 bases, there was a span of 17 bases. CDR1 is LNHNV and CDR2 is YYDKDF in the germline V gene (reference sequence). The CDR3 spells CATSRDLPGRGAYEQYF. CDR3 DNA: TGTGCCACCAGCAGAGATCTTCCTGGGCGGGGAGCCTACGAGCAGTACTTC.

This chain uses TRBV5-1 with TRBJ1-2, with 8 bases lining up with TRBD1. Germline V CDR1 and CDR2: SGHRS, YFSETQ. J lost 9 bases, V lost 2 bases, and 3 bases had no gene match. The CDR3 totals 12 residues. CDR3 sequence: CASSFGQGSYTF. In DNA, the CDR3 is TGCGCCAGCAGCTTTGGACAGGGAAGCTACACCTTC.

The V and J genes are TRBV28 and TRBJ2-5; 7 bases line up with TRBD2. Germline values: CDR1 MDHEN, CDR2 SYDVKM. This CDR3 has 14 residues. The V gene end was trimmed by 10 bases and the J gene end by 2 bases; junction bases not matched to a gene: 10. Here the CDR3 reads CATRMLAVQETQYF. CDR3 nucleotide sequence: TGTGCCACCAGGATGCTAGCGGTACAAGAGACCCAGTACTTC.

The sample holds a few counts of this clone. The rearrangement links TRBV19 to TRBJ1-6; weak D call: TRBD1 (5 bases). V was clipped by 1 base and J by 7 bases, with 14 bases between them. CDR1 is LNHDA, CDR2 SQIVND, per germline (reference sequence). CDR3 length equals 16 residues. CDR3 amino acids: CASSIGTRGANSPLHF. The CDR3 coding sequence is TGTGCCAGTAGTATAGGCACACGTGGGGCGAATTCACCCCTCCACTTT. Variable domain in full (rest from reference TRBV19 and TRBJ1-6): DGGITQSPKYLFRKEGQNVTLSCEQNLNHDAMYWYRQDPGQGLRLIYYSQIVNDFQKGDIAEGYSVSREKKESFPLTVTSAQKNPTAFYLCASSIGTRGANSPLHFGNGTRLTVT.

V and J are TRBV27 and TRBJ2-7; weak D call: TRBD2 (5 bases). V gave up 6 bases and J gave up 2 bases, with 14 bases separating them. This CDR3 is built from 14 residues. Germline-derived CDR1 and CDR2 are MNHEY and SMNVEV (reference sequence). This CDR3 reads CASREAGAAYEQYF. In DNA, the CDR3 is TGTGCCAGCAGGGAGGCAGGCGCAGCCTACGAGCAGTACTTC.

V gene TRBV2 combines with J gene TRBJ2-3, with TRBD2 as a possible D gene (5 bases). CDR3 length: 14 residues. The V and J ends lost 5 bases and 2 bases respectively, with 11 bases between them. The V gene's germline CDR1 is SNHLY and CDR2 FYNNEI. CDR3 nucleotides: TGTGCCAGCAGTCTATGGACTGCCACAGATACGCAGTATTTT. Its translation: CASSLWTATDTQYF.

This clone was found once. This chain uses TRBV20-1 with TRBJ1-2, with unresolved D. Germline loops: CDR1 DFQATT, CDR2 SNEGSKA (reference sequence). V was pared by 3 bases and J by 2 bases, with 10 bases between. The CDR3 loop spans 13 amino acids. The CDR3 nucleotides read TGCAGTGCTAGTAACAGCTTAAACTATGGCTACACCTTC. This translates into CSASNSLNYGYTF.

V gene TRBV5-1 combines with J gene TRBJ2-1, with 9 nucleotides matching TRBD1. V was clipped by 2 bases and J by 7 bases; unmatched bases: 13. Germline CDR1 and CDR2: SGHRS and YFSETQ. The CDR3 consists of 17 residues. This CDR3 is CASSFDVRDRVRNEQFF. Here the CDR3 DNA reads TGCGCCAGCAGCTTTGATGTCCGGGACAGGGTCCGTAATGAGCAGTTCTTC. The whole variable domain, filled in from reference TRBV5-1 and TRBJ2-1, reads KAGVTQTPRYLIKTRGQQVTLSCSPISGHRSVSWYQQTPGQGLQFLFEYFSETQRNKGNFPGRFSGRQFSNSRSEMNVSTLELGDSALYLCASSFDVRDRVRNEQFFGPGTRLTVL.

V and J are TRBV7-2 and TRBJ1-5, with D maybe TRBD1 (5 bases). CDR3 length: 14 amino acids. V lost 1 base to trimming and J lost 9 bases, with 13 bases between them. The germline CDR1 and CDR2 sequences are SGHTA and FQGNSA. The CDR3 is CASSLDTGSRPQHF. CDR3 DNA: TGTGCCAGCAGCTTAGACACAGGCTCGAGGCCCCAGCATTTT.

The rearrangement joins TRBV12-3 or TRBV12-4 to TRBJ2-1; perhaps TRBD1 as D (6 bases). CDR3 length: 13 residues. V dropped 5 bases and J dropped 6 bases, with 11 bases sitting between them. The CDR3 DNA reads as TGTGCCAGCAGTCAAACAGGGCTCAATGAGCAGTTCTTC. It specifies CASSQTGLNEQFF.

The J gene is TRBJ1-1, the V gene TRBV20-1; D not certain. V was trimmed by 6 bases and J by 10 bases, leaving 15 bases between them. The CDR3 consists of 11 residues. CDR1 and CDR2 from the germline V gene are DFQATT and SNEGSKA (reference sequence). This CDR3 is CSARTEAGAFF. CDR3 bases: TGCAGTGCCCGAACGGAGGCGGGAGCTTTCTTT.

This chain connects TRBV30 to TRBJ2-2; D is possibly TRBD2 (6 bases). Germline V gene lookup returns CDR1 GTSNPN and CDR2 SVGIG (reference sequence). This CDR3 comprises 17 residues. V lost 2 bases and J 0 bases, leaving 16 bases between the germline ends. The CDR3 coding sequence is TGTGCCTGGAGTCTCGGGACTTTCTCCTCGAACACCGGGGAGCTGTTTTTT. Amino acids: CAWSLGTFSSNTGELFF.

The V gene is TRBV9, the J gene TRBJ2-4; D is possibly TRBD1 (7 bases). CDR1 is SGDLS, CDR2 YYNGEE, per germline. Trimming removed 0 bases at V and 8 bases at J, with 15 bases between. The length of the CDR3 is 15 residues. This chain's CDR3 is CASSVAGRRGDIQYF. The CDR3 bases are TGTGCCAGCAGCGTAGCTGGGCGCAGGGGGGACATTCAGTACTTC.

The gene calls are TRBV5-1 and TRBJ2-3, with TRBD2 as a possible D gene (7 bases). This CDR3 is 12 amino acids long. The V and J ends lost 8 bases and 3 bases respectively, with 10 bases between them. Germline V gene sequence: CDR1 SGHRS, CDR2 YFSETQ. This CDR3 reads CASGRGTDTQYF. In DNA form, the CDR3 reads TGCGCCAGTGGGAGGGGGACAGATACGCAGTATTTT.

The V and J genes are TRBV14 and TRBJ2-3, with D possibly matching TRBD1 (5 bases). This CDR3 contains 14 residues. Germline V CDR1 and CDR2: SGHDN, FVKESK. V was shortened by 4 bases and J by 2 bases, with 10 bases between the two germline ends. The CDR3 protein is CASSLRQYTDTQYF. Here the CDR3 DNA reads TGTGCCAGCAGCCTCCGACAGTACACAGATACGCAGTATTTT.

The chain combines TRBV13 with TRBJ2-7; TRBD2 is a possible D gene (6 bases). V lost 1 base to trimming and J lost 4 bases, with 17 bases between them. Germline CDR1 is PRHDT and CDR2 is FYEKMQ (reference sequence). The CDR3 covers 16 residues. CDR3 sequence (DNA): TGTGCCAGCAGCTTAGAGGGCTGGGGAGGCGATTACGAGCAGTACTTC. This encodes CASSLEGWGGDYEQYF.

This clone was seen a single time. V usage is TRBV6-2 or TRBV6-3 and J usage is TRBJ2-7, with D perhaps TRBD2 (5 bases). This CDR3 has 15 residues. Trimming pared 2 bases from V and 2 bases from J, leaving 13 bases between. Germline V gene lookup returns CDR1 MNHEY and CDR2 SVGEGT. Here the CDR3 reads CASSYNARGTYEQYF. In DNA, the CDR3 is TGTGCCAGCAGTTACAATGCCCGAGGGACCTACGAGCAGTACTTC.

This sequence joins TRBV27 and TRBJ2-4; 9 bases are shared with TRBD2. V lost 0 bases and J lost 12; bases outside the gene matches: 9. There are 15 residues in the CDR3. The germline gives CDR1 MNHEY, CDR2 SMNVEV (reference sequence). The CDR3 is CASSLSFGGRGYQYF. The CDR3 DNA sequence: TGTGCCAGCAGTTTATCGTTTGGCGGGAGGGGCTATCAGTACTTC.

V gene TRBV2 combines with J gene TRBJ2-3; TRBD1 agrees at 7 bases. With 5 bases clipped from V and 5 bases from J, the junction kept 4 bases outside the gene matches. Per germline, CDR1 SNHLY and CDR2 FYNNEI. This CDR3 spans 13 amino acids. The CDR3 DNA is TGTGCCAGCAGTAGAAACAGGGGAGATACGCAGTATTTT. Translating it yields CASSRNRGDTQYF. Supplemented by reference TRBV2 and TRBJ2-3, the full variable domain reads EPEVTQTPSHQVTQMGQEVILRCVPISNHLYFYWYRQILGQKVEFLVSFYNNEISEKSEIFDDQFSVERPDGSNFTLKIRSTKLEDSAMYFCASSRNRGDTQYFGPGTRLTVL.

The CDR3 loop reads CASSRTSGRPNEQFF. Here the CDR3 DNA reads TGTGCCAGCAGTCGGACTAGCGGGAGACCGAATGAGCAGTTCTTC. V gene TRBV3-1 (or the pseudogene TRBV3-2) combines with J gene TRBJ2-1; 13 nucleotides align to TRBD2. CDR3 length: 15 amino acids. J was trimmed by 7 bases and V by 6 bases; bases with no gene match: 6. Germline assignment: CDR1 LGHDT and CDR2 YNNKEL (reference sequence).

This clone was picked up one time. The chain links TRBV7-2 to TRBJ2-3; the D gene is possibly TRBD2 (6 bases). This CDR3 contains 14 residues. V was shortened by 1 base and J by 3 bases, with 8 bases between the two germline ends. CDR1 and CDR2 (germline): SGHTA, FQGNSA. CDR3 nucleotides: TGTGCCAGCAGCTTAGGGGGGAGGACAGATACGCAGTATTTT. Translating it yields CASSLGGRTDTQYF.

V usage is TRBV6-2 or TRBV6-3 and J usage is TRBJ1-5, with D possibly matching TRBD1 (5 bases). CDR1 is MNHEY and CDR2 is SVGEGT in the germline V gene. V lost 0 bases and J 3 bases, leaving 9 bases between the germline ends. The CDR3 spans 15 residues. The CDR3 DNA reads as TGTGCCAGCAGTTACTCGGGGCGATCCAATCAGCCCCAGCATTTT. It specifies CASSYSGRSNQPQHF.

The rearrangement joins TRBV4-2 to TRBJ1-2, with TRBD1 identical over 7 bases. V gave up 0 bases and J gave up 5 bases; unmatched junction bases: 3. The CDR3 is 14 amino acids. The germline V gene has CDR1 LGHNA and CDR2 YNFKEQ. DNA of the CDR3: TGTGCCAGCAGCCAAGACGGGGGACAGTATGGCTACACCTTC. Amino acids: CASSQDGGQYGYTF.

The gene calls are TRBV30 and TRBJ2-3; tentative D call: TRBD2 (5 bases). The CDR3 has 15 amino acids. Per the germline V gene, CDR1 is GTSNPN and CDR2 is SVGIG (reference sequence). The V gene lost 3 bases and the J gene lost 2 bases, with 15 bases spanning the gap. The DNA of the CDR3 is TGTGCCTGGAGGAGGGTGGCTAGCAACACAGATACGCAGTATTTT. Its translation: CAWRRVASNTDTQYF.

The genes are TRBV19 and TRBJ1-4; no reliable D call. Trimming removed 7 bases from V and 0 bases from J, with 15 bases in between. CDR3 length: 16 residues. Germline loops: CDR1 LNHDA, CDR2 SQIVND (reference sequence). The DNA for the CDR3 is TGTGCCAGTACCCCAATGGGGAGAGCAACTAATGAAAAACTGTTTTTT. Protein: CASTPMGRATNEKLFF.

J is TRBJ2-1 and V is TRBV12-3 or TRBV12-4; 9 bases agree with TRBD2. With 6 bases clipped from V and 10 bases from J, the junction kept 7 bases outside the gene matches. This CDR3 is 13 amino acids long. In DNA form, the CDR3 reads TGTGCCAGCAGCAAGACTAGCGGAGGAGAGCAGTTCTTC. It is translated as CASSKTSGGEQFF.

This chain connects TRBV19 to TRBJ2-1, with D possibly matching TRBD2 (6 bases). In germline, CDR1 is LNHDA, CDR2 SQIVND (reference sequence). The ends were cut back, 4 bases at V and 4 bases at J, with 11 bases in the middle. The CDR3 has 14 amino acids. CDR3 in DNA: TGTGCCAGTAGTAGGGACTCGCCATACAATGAGCAGTTCTTC. Its translation: CASSRDSPYNEQFF.

The chain joins TRBV11-2 to TRBJ2-3; TRBD2 aligns across 15 bases. Trimming cost V 5 bases and J 6 bases; bases outside gene matches: 6. The germline V gene encodes CDR1 SGHAT and CDR2 FQNNGV. The CDR3 loop spans 16 amino acids. CDR3 sequence (DNA): TGTGCCAGCAGCCTCGCCGGGACTAGCGGGAGGGATACGCAGTATTTT. It encodes CASSLAGTSGRDTQYF.